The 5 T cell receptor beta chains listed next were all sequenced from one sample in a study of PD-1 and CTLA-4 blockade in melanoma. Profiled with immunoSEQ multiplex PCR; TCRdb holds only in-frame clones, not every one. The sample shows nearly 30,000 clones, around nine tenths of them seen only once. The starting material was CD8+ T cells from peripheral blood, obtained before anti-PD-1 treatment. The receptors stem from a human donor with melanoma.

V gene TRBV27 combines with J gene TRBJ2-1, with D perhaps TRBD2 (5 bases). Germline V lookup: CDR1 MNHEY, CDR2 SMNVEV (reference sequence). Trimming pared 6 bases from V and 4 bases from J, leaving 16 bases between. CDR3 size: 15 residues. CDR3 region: CASRNAEGRYNEQFF. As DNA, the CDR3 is TGTGCCAGCAGAAATGCCGAGGGCAGATACAATGAGCAGTTCTTC.

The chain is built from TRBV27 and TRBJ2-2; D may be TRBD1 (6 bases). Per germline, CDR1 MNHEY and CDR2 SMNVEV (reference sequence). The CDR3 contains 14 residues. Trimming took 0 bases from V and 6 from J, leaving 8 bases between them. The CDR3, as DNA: TGTGCCAGCAGTTTATCGAGGGGGTCCGGGGAGCTGTTTTTT. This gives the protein CASSLSRGSGELFF.

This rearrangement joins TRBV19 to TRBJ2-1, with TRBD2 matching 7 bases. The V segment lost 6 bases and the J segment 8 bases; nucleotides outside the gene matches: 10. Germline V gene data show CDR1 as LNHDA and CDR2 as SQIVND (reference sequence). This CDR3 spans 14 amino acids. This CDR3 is CASRPLAGVDEQFF. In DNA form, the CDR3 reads TGTGCCAGTAGACCACTGGCGGGAGTGGATGAGCAGTTCTTC.

The CDR3 region has the DNA TGCGCCAGCAGGACCGGGACATCCCTCGAGCAGTACTTC. Amino acid sequence: CASRTGTSLEQYF. The chain uses TRBV10-2 and TRBJ2-7; D possibly corresponds to TRBD1 (6 bases). The CDR3 consists of 13 residues. Germline V lookup: CDR1 WSHSY, CDR2 SAAADI. V was shortened by 6 bases and J by 6 bases, with 15 bases between the two germline ends.

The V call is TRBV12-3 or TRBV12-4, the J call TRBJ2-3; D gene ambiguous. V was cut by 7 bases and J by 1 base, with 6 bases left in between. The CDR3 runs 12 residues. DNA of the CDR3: TGTGCCAGCACCTCCGGCACAGATACGCAGTATTTT. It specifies CASTSGTDTQYF.